This entry lists 25 T cell receptor beta chains sequenced from one sample in a study of blood T cells in healthy people across ages. Using a J-beta primer mix together with a sample-barcoded 5' primer, a second PCR was run for about 6 to 11 cycles. TCRdb called the 5' RACE reads again in MiXCR, with one record for every CDR3 protein. The table lists around 820,000 distinct CDR3 sequences, around 25% of them singletons, with roughly 3.8% in the top ten. These data also featured in a second study, about T cells of mothers and their children.

The specimen sequenced was blood. These receptors were taken from a boy aged 5-17 years in good health.

The rearrangement links TRBV12-5 to TRBJ2-3; TRBD1 aligns across 7 bases. V lost 6 bases, J lost 1 base, and 7 bases stayed unmatched. The CDR3 contains 15 residues. Germline V gives CDR1 LGHNT, CDR2 FRNRAP. The CDR3 is CASGTGTVGTDTQYF. The CDR3 region has the DNA TGTGCTAGTGGGACCGGGACAGTGGGCACAGATACGCAGTATTTT.

The chain uses TRBV5-1 and TRBJ1-1, with TRBD1 matching 9 bases. From germline, CDR1 is SGHRS and CDR2 YFSETQ. V was pared by 4 bases and J by 0 bases, with 10 bases of the junction left unmatched. The CDR3 loop spans 17 amino acids. CDR3 residues: CASSPGQGIIMNTEAFF. Written as DNA, the CDR3 is TGCGCCAGCAGCCCCGGACAGGGGATAATCATGAACACTGAAGCTTTCTTT.

In this sample, this clonotype turned up a few times. The chain joins TRBV28 to TRBJ2-1, with D hard to call. Judging by the DNA end, TRBJ2-7 fits better; the J call may be wrong. The length of the CDR3 is 13 residues. The germline V gene has CDR1 MDHEN and CDR2 SYDVKM. The CDR3 sequence: CASRAPVGHEQYF. The CDR3 DNA reads as TGTGCCAGCAGAGCCCCGGTTGGCCACGAGCAGTACTTC.

This clonotype was observed a handful of times. This rearrangement joins TRBV7-6 to TRBJ2-2, with TRBD2 matching 14 bases. V dropped 5 bases and J dropped 2; count of bases not matched to a gene: 7. The germline V gene encodes CDR1 SGHVS and CDR2 FNYEAQ. The CDR3 is made up of 18 amino acids. The CDR3 nucleotides read TGTGCCAGCAGCAGACTAGCGGGAGGGCCCGGAAACACCGGGGAGCTGTTTTTT. Translated: CASSRLAGGPGNTGELFF.

The rearrangement uses TRBV6-5 and TRBJ2-2; the D gene is possibly TRBD2 (6 bases). Germline values: CDR1 MNHEY, CDR2 SVGAGI. This CDR3 comprises 13 residues. Trimming pared 8 bases from V and 6 bases from J, leaving 13 bases between. CDR3 nucleotide sequence: TGTGCCAGCGCCCGGGGGTCCGCCGGGGAGCTGTTTTTT. Its translation: CASARGSAGELFF.

Notes on this clonotype: The conserved final phenylalanine or tryptophan is absent from the CDR3, which likely points to a read error. This chain links TRBV7-4 with TRBJ1-5; perhaps TRBD1 as D (5 bases). V lost 3 bases, J lost 6 bases, and 15 bases lay in between. Germline CDR1 reads SGHVT; CDR2 reads SQSDAQ. This CDR3 comprises 15 residues. The CDR3 region is CASSFSGVHCQPQHL. As DNA, the CDR3 is TGTGCCAGCAGCTTTTCGGGGGTTCACTGTCAGCCCCAGCATCTT.

Only a few counts were recorded for this clonotype. This rearrangement joins TRBV20-1 to TRBJ1-4; the D is unclear. Trimming removed 6 bases from V and 3 bases from J, with 8 bases in between. The CDR3 covers 12 residues. Germline assignment: CDR1 DFQATT and CDR2 SNEGSKA (reference sequence). CDR3 protein: CSAQEPNEKLFF. The CDR3 DNA reads as TGCAGTGCCCAAGAACCTAATGAAAAACTGTTTTTT.

Written as DNA, the CDR3 is TGCAGCGTTGGCGGTAGACAGGGGCCCAATGAGCAGTTCTTC. This translates into CSVGGRQGPNEQFF. The chain is built from TRBV29-1 and TRBJ2-1; 8 nucleotides agree with TRBD1. Germline CDR1 SQVTM, CDR2 ANQGSEA. This CDR3 spans 14 amino acids. Germline trimming cut 4 bases from V and 6 bases from J; bases unmatched to any gene: 8.

The chain joins TRBV3-1 to TRBJ1-2; a weak D match, TRBD1 (5 bases). V lost 4 bases, J lost 8 bases, and 11 bases lay in between. Germline V CDR1 and CDR2: LGHDT, YNNKEL (reference sequence). There are 12 residues in the CDR3. CDR3 region: CASSPSGAGYTF. The CDR3 coding sequence is TGTGCCAGCAGCCCCTCTGGGGCGGGCTACACCTTC.

The genes are TRBV27 and TRBJ1-1; D is uncertain. Germline CDR1 MNHEY, CDR2 SMNVEV (reference sequence). Trimming removed 5 bases from V and 1 base from J, with 8 bases in between. The CDR3 is 13 amino acids. The CDR3 here is CASSQFWNTEAFF. DNA for the CDR3: TGTGCCAGCAGTCAGTTTTGGAACACTGAAGCTTTCTTT.

The chain couples TRBV29-1 to TRBJ2-5, with D perhaps assigned TRBD1 or TRBD2 (5 bases each). The assigned J gene may be wrong: the sequence end matches TRBJ2-1 better. The CDR3 covers 11 residues. Germline V gene lookup returns CDR1 SQVTM and CDR2 ANQGSEA. This CDR3 is CSVRGATGQFF. DNA for the CDR3: TGCAGCGTGAGAGGGGCCACTGGGCAGTTCTTC.

This chain joins TRBV7-2 and TRBJ2-1, with D unclear. From germline, CDR1 is SGHTA and CDR2 FQGNSA. The CDR3 has 16 residues. With 2 bases removed from V and 5 bases from J, the gap between germline ends came to 16 bases. Written as DNA, the CDR3 is TGTGCCAGCAGCTTATGGGTCGGATCATTAAACAATGAGCAGTTCTTC. It translates to CASSLWVGSLNNEQFF.

With respect to this clonotype: The junction departs from the called germline gene at one end, perhaps through a read error. CDR3 sequence (DNA): TGCGCCAGCAGTCAAAACGGGGATAATCAGCCCCAGCATTTT. It encodes CASSQNGDNQPQHF. The chain links TRBV27 to TRBJ1-5; no firm D call. Germline CDR1 MNHEY, CDR2 SMNVEV (reference sequence). The CDR3 is 14 residues long.

The DNA for the CDR3 is TGTGCCAGCAGTTTAAAGTGGACTAGCGGGAGTGAAGAGACCCAGTACTTC. Its translation: CASSLKWTSGSEETQYF. The gene calls are TRBV12-3 or TRBV12-4 and TRBJ2-5, with 13 bases identical to TRBD2. This CDR3 is built from 17 residues. The trim removed 2 bases at V and 3 bases at J, leaving 6 bases unmatched.

A few counts support this clonotype. CDR3 sequence: CASSYQLEGHSYEQYF. The DNA for the CDR3 is TGTGCCAGCAGTTACCAACTTGAGGGTCACTCCTACGAGCAGTACTTC. This chain joins TRBV6-6 and TRBJ2-7; D is perhaps TRBD2 (5 bases). V was cut by 2 bases and J by 0 bases, with 14 bases left in between. This CDR3 is built from 16 residues. The germline V gene encodes CDR1 MNHNY and CDR2 SVGAGI (reference sequence).

This clonotype was found a few times. The chain combines TRBV4-3 with TRBJ2-3, with D perhaps given as TRBD1 or TRBD2 (5 bases each). V was pared by 1 base and J by 2 bases, with 10 bases between. The CDR3 covers 15 residues. Germline values: CDR1 LGHNA, CDR2 YSLEER. The CDR3 spells CASSQVDGTTDTQYF. The DNA for the CDR3 is TGCGCCAGCAGCCAAGTGGACGGGACCACAGATACGCAGTATTTT.

As regards this clonotype: The final CDR3 position lacks the conserved phenylalanine or tryptophan, pointing to a likely read error. The genes are TRBV5-1 and TRBJ2-5; D perhaps matches TRBD1 (6 bases). The CDR3 is 13 residues long. Germline V gene sequence: CDR1 SGHRS, CDR2 YFSETQ. V lost 1 base and J lost 4, with 8 bases in between. CDR3 loop: CASSLTGSETQYL. CDR3 DNA: TGCGCCAGCAGCTTGACAGGGTCAGAGACCCAGTACCTC.

The gene calls are TRBV14 and TRBJ2-1; 7 nucleotides line up with TRBD2. The DNA matches TRBJ2-7 better at its end, which makes the J call doubtful. The CDR3 covers 14 residues. CDR1 is SGHDN and CDR2 is FVKESK in the germline V gene. CDR3 DNA sequence: TGTGCCAGCAGCTCGCCGGGGGGAAACTACGAGCAGTACTTC. It translates to CASSSPGGNYEQYF.

This chain links TRBV7-2 with TRBJ1-2; maybe TRBD1 (5 bases). The V gene lost 4 bases and the J gene lost 5 bases, with 11 bases spanning the gap. CDR3 length equals 13 residues. The germline V gene has CDR1 SGHTA and CDR2 FQGNSA. The chain's CDR3 is CASSSNGGYGYTF. The CDR3 DNA reads as TGTGCCAGCAGCTCCAACGGGGGGTATGGCTACACCTTC.

This clonotype was counted once. The chain is built from TRBV6-6 and TRBJ2-5; D is ambiguous. Matching the DNA end better, TRBJ2-1 makes the J call doubtful. The V gene's germline CDR1 is MNHNY and CDR2 SVGAGI (reference sequence). CDR3 length: 14 amino acids. In DNA form, the CDR3 reads TGTGCCAGCAGTTACTCAGCTCCCCAAGAGACCCAGTTCTTC. Translating it yields CASSYSAPQETQFF.

Only a few counts were recorded for this clonotype. The chain couples TRBV5-1 to TRBJ2-7; D is uncertain. Germline values: CDR1 SGHRS, CDR2 YFSETQ. V lost 0 bases and J 3 bases, leaving 7 bases between the germline ends. The CDR3 sequence is 13 residues long. CDR3 amino acids: CASSLEQRYEQYF. The DNA for the CDR3 is TGCGCCAGCAGCTTGGAACAACGCTACGAGCAGTACTTC.

This clonotype has more than one count but fewer than ten. Likely a read error: the CDR3 ends without its conserved phenylalanine or tryptophan. The chain recombines TRBV4-3 with TRBJ1-1; unclear D gene. CDR1 LGHNA and CDR2 YSLEER come from the germline V gene. The CDR3 is made up of 14 amino acids. The germline V and J ends were trimmed by 0 bases and 4 bases, with 9 bases remaining between them. CDR3 region: CASSQEPGSTEAFL. The DNA of the CDR3 is TGCGCCAGCAGCCAAGAACCGGGCAGCACTGAAGCTTTCCTT.

This clonotype was detected many times. The genes are TRBV7-2 and TRBJ1-2; D uncertain. V was shortened by 1 base and J by 3 bases, with 9 bases between the two germline ends. The CDR3 covers 14 residues. The germline gives CDR1 SGHTA, CDR2 FQGNSA. Here the CDR3 reads CASSLDGSYYGYTF. The CDR3 DNA reads as TGTGCCAGCAGCTTAGACGGCAGTTACTATGGCTACACCTTC.

The rearrangement links TRBV12-3 or TRBV12-4 to TRBJ2-7; D gene uncertain. V gave up 8 bases and J gave up 5 bases, with 13 bases separating them. The CDR3 spans 12 residues. The CDR3 DNA follows: TGTGCCAGCGGTGGTCTGGGCAACGAGCAGTACTTC. Residues: CASGGLGNEQYF.

This chain connects TRBV28 to TRBJ2-4, with D tentatively TRBD2 (5 bases). The CDR3 has 15 residues. CDR1 and CDR2 (germline): MDHEN, SYDVKM. V was clipped by 7 bases and J by 1 base, with 14 bases between them. CDR3: CASKTVGEAKNIQYF. The CDR3 DNA reads TGTGCCAGCAAAACGGTCGGGGAGGCCAAAAACATTCAGTACTTC.